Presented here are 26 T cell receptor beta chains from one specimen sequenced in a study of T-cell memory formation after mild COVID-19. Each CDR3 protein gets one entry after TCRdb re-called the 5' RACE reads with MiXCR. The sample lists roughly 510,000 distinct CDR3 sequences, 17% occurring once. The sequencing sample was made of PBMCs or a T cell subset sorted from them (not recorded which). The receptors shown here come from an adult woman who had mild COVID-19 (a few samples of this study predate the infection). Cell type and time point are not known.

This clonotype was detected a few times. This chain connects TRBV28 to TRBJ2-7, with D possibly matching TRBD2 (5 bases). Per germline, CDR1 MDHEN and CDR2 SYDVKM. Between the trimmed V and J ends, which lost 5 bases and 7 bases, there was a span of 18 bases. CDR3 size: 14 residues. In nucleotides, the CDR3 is TGTGCCAGCAGTGTACAGCGGTACGAGAGAGAGCAGTACTTC. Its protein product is CASSVQRYEREQYF. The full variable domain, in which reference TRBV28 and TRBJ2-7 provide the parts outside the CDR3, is DVKVTQSSRYLVKRTGEKVFLECVQDMDHENMFWYRQDPGLGLRLIYFSYDVKMKEKGDIPEGYSVSREKKERFSLILESASTNQTSMYLCASSVQRYEREQYFGPGTRLTVT.

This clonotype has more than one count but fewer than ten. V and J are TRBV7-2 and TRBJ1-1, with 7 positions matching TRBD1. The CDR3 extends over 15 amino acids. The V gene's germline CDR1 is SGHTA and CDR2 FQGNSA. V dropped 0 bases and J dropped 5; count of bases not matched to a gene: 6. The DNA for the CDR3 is TGTGCCAGCAGCTTAGCCCGACAGGGAAGTACTGAAGCTTTCTTT. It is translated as CASSLARQGSTEAFF.

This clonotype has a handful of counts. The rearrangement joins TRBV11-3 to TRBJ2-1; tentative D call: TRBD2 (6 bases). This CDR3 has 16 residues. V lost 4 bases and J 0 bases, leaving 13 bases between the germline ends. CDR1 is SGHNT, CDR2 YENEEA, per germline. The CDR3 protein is CASSSFSGASYNEQFF. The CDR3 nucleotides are TGTGCCAGCAGCTCTTTTAGCGGCGCCTCCTACAATGAGCAGTTCTTC.

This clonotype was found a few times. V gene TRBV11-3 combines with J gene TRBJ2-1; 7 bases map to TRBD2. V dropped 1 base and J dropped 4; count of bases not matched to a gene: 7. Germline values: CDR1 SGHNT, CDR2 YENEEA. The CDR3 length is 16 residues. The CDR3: CASSLGGSVPYNEQFF. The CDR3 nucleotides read TGTGCCAGCAGCTTAGGCGGGAGCGTCCCTTACAATGAGCAGTTCTTC.

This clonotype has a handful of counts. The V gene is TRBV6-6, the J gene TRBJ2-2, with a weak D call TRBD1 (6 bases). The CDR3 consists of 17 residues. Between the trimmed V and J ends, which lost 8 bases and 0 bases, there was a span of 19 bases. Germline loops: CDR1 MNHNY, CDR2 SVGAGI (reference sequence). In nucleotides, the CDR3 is TGTGCCAGCCGAAGGGGGTTAGACAGAACGAACACCGGGGAGCTGTTTTTT. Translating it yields CASRRGLDRTNTGELFF.

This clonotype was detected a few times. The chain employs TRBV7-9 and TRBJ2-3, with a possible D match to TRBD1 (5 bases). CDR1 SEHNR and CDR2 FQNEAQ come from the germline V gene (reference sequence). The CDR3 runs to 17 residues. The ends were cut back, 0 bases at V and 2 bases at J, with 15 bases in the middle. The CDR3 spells CASSLAVSDTHTDTQYF. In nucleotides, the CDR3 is TGTGCCAGCAGCTTAGCGGTATCGGACACTCACACAGATACGCAGTATTTT.

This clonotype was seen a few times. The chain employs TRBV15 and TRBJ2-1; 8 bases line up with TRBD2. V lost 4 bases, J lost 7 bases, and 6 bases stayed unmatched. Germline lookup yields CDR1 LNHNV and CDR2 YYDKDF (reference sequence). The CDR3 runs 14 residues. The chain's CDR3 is CATSTGGSVNEQFF. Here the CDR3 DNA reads TGTGCCACCAGCACGGGAGGGAGTGTAAATGAGCAGTTCTTC.

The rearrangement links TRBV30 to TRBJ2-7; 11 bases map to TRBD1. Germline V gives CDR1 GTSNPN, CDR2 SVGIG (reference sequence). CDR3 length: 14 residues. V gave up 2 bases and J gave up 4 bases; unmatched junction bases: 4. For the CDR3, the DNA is TGTGCCTGGAGTTCGGGACAGGGGGATTACGAGCAGTACTTC. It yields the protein CAWSSGQGDYEQYF.

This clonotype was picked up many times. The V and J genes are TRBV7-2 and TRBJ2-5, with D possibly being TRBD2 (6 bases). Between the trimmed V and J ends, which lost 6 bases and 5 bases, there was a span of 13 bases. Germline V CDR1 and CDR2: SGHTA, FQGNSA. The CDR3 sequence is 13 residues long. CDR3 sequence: CASSLASDETQYF. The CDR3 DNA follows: TGTGCCAGCAGTCTGGCTAGCGACGAGACCCAGTACTTC.

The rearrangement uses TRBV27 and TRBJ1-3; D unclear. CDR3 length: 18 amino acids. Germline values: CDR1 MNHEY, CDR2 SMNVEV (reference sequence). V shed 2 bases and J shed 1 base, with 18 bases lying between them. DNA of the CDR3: TGTGCCAGCAGTTTAATAGGCGCTCCCTCAGCGTCTGGAAACACCATATATTTT. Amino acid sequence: CASSLIGAPSASGNTIYF.

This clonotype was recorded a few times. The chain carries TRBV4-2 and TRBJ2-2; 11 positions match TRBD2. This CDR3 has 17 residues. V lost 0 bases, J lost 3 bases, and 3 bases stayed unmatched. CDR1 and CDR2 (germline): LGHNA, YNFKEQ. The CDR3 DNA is TGTGCCAGCAGCCAAGAGCAGGGACTAGCGGACACCGGGGAGCTGTTTTTT. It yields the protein CASSQEQGLADTGELFF.

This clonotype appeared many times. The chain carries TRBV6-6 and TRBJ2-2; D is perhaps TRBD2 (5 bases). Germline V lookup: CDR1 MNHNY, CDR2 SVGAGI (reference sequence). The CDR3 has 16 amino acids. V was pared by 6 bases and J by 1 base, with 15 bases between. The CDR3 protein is CASSQRSSLNTGELFF. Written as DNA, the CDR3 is TGTGCCAGCAGCCAACGTTCTAGCCTGAACACCGGGGAGCTGTTTTTT.

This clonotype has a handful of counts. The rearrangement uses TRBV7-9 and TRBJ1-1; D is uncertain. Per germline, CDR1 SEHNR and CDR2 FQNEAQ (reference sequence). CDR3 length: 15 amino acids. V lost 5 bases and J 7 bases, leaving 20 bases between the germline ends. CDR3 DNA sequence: TGTGCCAGCAGCCCAGAACCCTTTAGAACGGGTGAAGCTTTCTTT. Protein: CASSPEPFRTGEAFF.

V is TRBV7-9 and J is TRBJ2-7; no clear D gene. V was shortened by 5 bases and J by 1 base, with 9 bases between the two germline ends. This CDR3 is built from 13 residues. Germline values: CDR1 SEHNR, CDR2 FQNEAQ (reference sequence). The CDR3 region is CASSPALSYEQYF. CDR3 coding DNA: TGTGCCAGCAGCCCCGCCCTGTCCTACGAGCAGTACTTC. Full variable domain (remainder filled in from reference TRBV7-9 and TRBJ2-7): DTGVSQNPRHKITKRGQNVTFRCDPISEHNRLYWYRQTLGQGPEFLTYFQNEAQLEKSRLLSDRFSAERPKGSFSTLEIQRTEQGDSAMYLCASSPALSYEQYFGPGTRLTVT.

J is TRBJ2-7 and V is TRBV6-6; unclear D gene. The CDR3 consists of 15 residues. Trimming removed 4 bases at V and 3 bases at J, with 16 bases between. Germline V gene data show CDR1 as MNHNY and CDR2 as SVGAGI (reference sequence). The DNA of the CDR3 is TGTGCCAGCAGTTTTGAACAGACCCACTGCTACGAGCAGTACTTC. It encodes CASSFEQTHCYEQYF.

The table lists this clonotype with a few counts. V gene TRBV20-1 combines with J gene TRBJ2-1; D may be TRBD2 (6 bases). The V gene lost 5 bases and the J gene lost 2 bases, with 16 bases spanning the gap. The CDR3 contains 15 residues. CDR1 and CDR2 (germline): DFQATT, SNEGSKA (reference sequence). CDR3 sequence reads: CSAQPGGRTYNEQFF. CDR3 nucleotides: TGCAGTGCTCAGCCCGGGGGAAGAACCTACAATGAGCAGTTCTTC.

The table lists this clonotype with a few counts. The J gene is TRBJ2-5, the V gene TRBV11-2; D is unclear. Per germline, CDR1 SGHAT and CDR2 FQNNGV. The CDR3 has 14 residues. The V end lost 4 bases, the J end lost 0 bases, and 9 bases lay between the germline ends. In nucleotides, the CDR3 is TGTGCCAGCAGCTCCTCGAGGAACCAAGAGACCCAGTACTTC. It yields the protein CASSSSRNQETQYF.

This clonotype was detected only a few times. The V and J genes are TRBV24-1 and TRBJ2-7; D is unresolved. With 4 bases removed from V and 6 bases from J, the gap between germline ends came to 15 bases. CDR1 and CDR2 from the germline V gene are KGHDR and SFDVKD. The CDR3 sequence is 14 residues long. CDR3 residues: CATSDPGRSSEQYF. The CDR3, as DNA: TGTGCCACCAGTGACCCCGGACGGTCCAGCGAGCAGTACTTC.

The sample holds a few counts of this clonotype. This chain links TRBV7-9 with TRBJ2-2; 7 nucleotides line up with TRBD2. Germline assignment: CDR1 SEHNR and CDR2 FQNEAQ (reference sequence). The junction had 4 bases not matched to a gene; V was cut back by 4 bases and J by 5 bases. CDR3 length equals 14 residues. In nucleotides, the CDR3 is TGTGCCAGCAGCTGGGAGGGCCTAACCGGGGAGCTGTTTTTT. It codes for CASSWEGLTGELFF.

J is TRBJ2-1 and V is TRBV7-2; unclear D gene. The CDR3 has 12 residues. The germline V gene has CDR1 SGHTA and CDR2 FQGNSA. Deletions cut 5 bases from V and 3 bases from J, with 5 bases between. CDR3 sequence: CASSAYYNEQFF. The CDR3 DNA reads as TGTGCCAGCAGCGCTTACTACAATGAGCAGTTCTTC.

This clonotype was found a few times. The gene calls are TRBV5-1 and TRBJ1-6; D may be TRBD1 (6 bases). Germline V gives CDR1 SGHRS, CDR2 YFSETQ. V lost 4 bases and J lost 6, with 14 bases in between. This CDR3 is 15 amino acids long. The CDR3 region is CASSQRQEPNSPLHF. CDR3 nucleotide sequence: TGCGCCAGCAGCCAACGACAGGAACCTAATTCACCCCTCCACTTT.

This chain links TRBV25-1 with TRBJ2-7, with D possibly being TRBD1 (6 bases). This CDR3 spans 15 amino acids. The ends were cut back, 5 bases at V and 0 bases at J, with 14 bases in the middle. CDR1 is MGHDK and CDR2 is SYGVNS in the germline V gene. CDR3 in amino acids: CASSPPGHPSYEQYF. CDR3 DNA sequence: TGTGCCAGCAGTCCCCCGGGACACCCCTCCTACGAGCAGTACTTC.

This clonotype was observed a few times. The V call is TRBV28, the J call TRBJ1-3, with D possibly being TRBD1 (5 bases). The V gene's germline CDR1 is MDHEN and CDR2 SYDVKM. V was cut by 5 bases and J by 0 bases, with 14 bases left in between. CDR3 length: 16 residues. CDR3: CASSTIQVLSGNTIYF. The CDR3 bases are TGTGCCAGCAGTACCATACAGGTCCTCTCTGGAAACACCATATATTTT.

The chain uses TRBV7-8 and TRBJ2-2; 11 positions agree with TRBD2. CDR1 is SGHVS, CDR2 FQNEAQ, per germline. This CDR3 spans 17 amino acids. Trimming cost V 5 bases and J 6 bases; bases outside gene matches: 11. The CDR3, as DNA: TGTGCCAGCAGCCACGGGCAGACTAGCGGGGTAGCCGGGGAGCTGTTTTTT. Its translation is CASSHGQTSGVAGELFF. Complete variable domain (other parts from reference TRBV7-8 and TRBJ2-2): GAGVSQSPRYKVAKRGQDVALRCDPISGHVSLFWYQQALGQGPEFLTYFQNEAQLDKSGLPSDRFFAERPEGSVSTLKIQRTQQEDSAVYLCASSHGQTSGVAGELFFGEGSRLTVL.

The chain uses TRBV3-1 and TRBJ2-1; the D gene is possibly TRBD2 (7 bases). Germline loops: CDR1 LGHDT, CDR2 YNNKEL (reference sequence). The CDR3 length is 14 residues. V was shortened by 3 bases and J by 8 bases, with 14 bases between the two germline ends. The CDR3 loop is CASSHPEGGDEQFF. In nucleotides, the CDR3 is TGTGCCAGCAGCCACCCCGAGGGGGGGGATGAGCAGTTCTTC.

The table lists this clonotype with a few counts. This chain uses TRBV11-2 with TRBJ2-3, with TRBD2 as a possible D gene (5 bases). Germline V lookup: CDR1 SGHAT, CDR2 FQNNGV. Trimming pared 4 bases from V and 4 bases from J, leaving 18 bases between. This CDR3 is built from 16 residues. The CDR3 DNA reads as TGTGCCAGCAGCTCGGGCTTCGGGATCTTATCAGATACGCAGTATTTT. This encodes CASSSGFGILSDTQYF.